The 5 T cell receptor beta chains below all came from one sample that was sequenced in a study of blood T cell repertoires in COVID-19. Method: immunoSEQ multiplex PCR; TCRdb's copy keeps in-frame clones and lacks some. The sample carries roughly 100,000 clones, approximately 88% recorded once. Material for sequencing was peripheral blood. These TCRs come from a human donor in a cohort sampled during active COVID-19.

This chain uses TRBV9 with TRBJ2-1; D is undetermined. V shed 0 bases and J shed 5 bases, with 12 bases lying between them. Germline CDR1 reads SGDLS; CDR2 reads YYNGEE. This CDR3 comprises 15 residues. Here the CDR3 reads CASSVDGPTNNEQFF. The CDR3 DNA follows: TGTGCCAGCAGCGTAGATGGGCCGACGAACAATGAGCAGTTCTTC. Looking up the rest from reference TRBV9 and TRBJ2-1 gives the full variable domain: DSGVTQTPKHLITATGQRVTLRCSPRSGDLSVYWYQQSLDQGLQFLIQYYNGEERAKGNILERFSAQQFPDLHSELNLSSLELGDSALYFCASSVDGPTNNEQFFGPGTRLTVL.

V gene TRBV4-1 combines with J gene TRBJ2-1, with TRBD1 matching over 10 bases. CDR1 is MGHRA and CDR2 is YSYEKL in the germline V gene. Trimming took 9 bases from V and 4 from J; bases not matched to a gene: 12. This CDR3 contains 16 residues. The CDR3 region is CASQQGGTGVYNEQFF. The CDR3, as DNA: TGCGCCAGTCAACAGGGGGGGACAGGGGTTTACAATGAGCAGTTCTTC.

This clone was seen a handful of times. The V gene is TRBV27, the J gene TRBJ2-7, with a weak D call TRBD1 (6 bases). The CDR3 contains 14 residues. Germline lookup yields CDR1 MNHEY and CDR2 SMNVEV (reference sequence). With 6 bases removed from V and 0 bases from J, the gap between germline ends came to 12 bases. CDR3 protein: CASSSDRTSYEQYF. The CDR3 coding sequence is TGTGCCAGCAGCTCTGACAGGACCTCCTACGAGCAGTACTTC.

The chain carries TRBV20-1 and TRBJ2-7; TRBD2 might be the D (5 bases). CDR3 length equals 11 residues. V lost 6 bases to trimming and J lost 4 bases, with 10 bases between them. Per the germline V gene, CDR1 is DFQATT and CDR2 is SNEGSKA (reference sequence). CDR3 region: CSAPEGYEQYF. The CDR3 region has the DNA TGCAGTGCCCCTGAGGGATACGAGCAGTACTTC.

V usage is TRBV25-1 and J usage is TRBJ1-2, with 7 bases lining up with TRBD1. Germline-derived CDR1 and CDR2 are MGHDK and SYGVNS. J gave up 4 bases and V 1 base, and 6 bases lay outside the gene matches. The CDR3 has 15 amino acids. CDR3 loop: CASSEWAGGGYGYTF. CDR3 DNA: TGTGCCAGCAGTGAATGGGCAGGGGGTGGCTATGGCTACACCTTC.